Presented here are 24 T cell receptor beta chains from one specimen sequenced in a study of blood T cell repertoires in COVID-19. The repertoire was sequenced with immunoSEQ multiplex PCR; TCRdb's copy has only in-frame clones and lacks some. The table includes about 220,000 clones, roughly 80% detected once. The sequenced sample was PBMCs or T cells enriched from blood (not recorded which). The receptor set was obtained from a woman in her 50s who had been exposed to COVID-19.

This chain's CDR3 is CASSPRDRSANYGYTF. CDR3 in DNA: TGTGCCAGCAGCCCCCGGGACAGGAGCGCTAACTATGGCTACACCTTC. The rearrangement links TRBV5-8 to TRBJ1-2, with 8 bases fitting TRBD1. Trimming removed 4 bases from V and 0 bases from J; junction bases left unmatched: 8. The germline V gene encodes CDR1 SGHTS and CDR2 YDEGEE. This CDR3 is 16 amino acids long.

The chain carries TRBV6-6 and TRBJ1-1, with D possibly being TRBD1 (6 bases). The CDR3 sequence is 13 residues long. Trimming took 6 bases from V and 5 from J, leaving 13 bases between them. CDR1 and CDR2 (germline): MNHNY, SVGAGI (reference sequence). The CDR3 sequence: CASSQQGGTEAFF. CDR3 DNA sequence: TGTGCCAGCAGCCAACAGGGAGGGACTGAAGCTTTCTTT.

The CDR3 DNA sequence: TGTGCCAGCAGTGAGAGTGGAGGGAATCTCCCAGATACGCAGTATTTT. Encoded protein: CASSESGGNLPDTQYF. V and J are TRBV6-4 and TRBJ2-3; weak D call: TRBD2 (6 bases). V lost 3 bases to trimming and J lost 4 bases, with 17 bases between them. The germline V gene has CDR1 MRHNA and CDR2 SNTAGT. CDR3 length: 16 residues.

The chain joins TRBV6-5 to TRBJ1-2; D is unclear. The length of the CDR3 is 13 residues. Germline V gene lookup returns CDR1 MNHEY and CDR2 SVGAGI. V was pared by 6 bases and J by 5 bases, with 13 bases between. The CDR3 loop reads CASSQALGYGYTF. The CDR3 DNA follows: TGTGCCAGCAGCCAGGCCCTTGGGTATGGCTACACCTTC.

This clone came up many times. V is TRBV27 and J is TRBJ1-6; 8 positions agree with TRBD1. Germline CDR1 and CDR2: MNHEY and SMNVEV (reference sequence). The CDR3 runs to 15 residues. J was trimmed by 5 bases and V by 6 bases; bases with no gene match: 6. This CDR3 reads CASSPDRGHNSPLHF. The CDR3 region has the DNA TGTGCCAGCAGCCCCGACAGGGGCCATAATTCACCCCTCCACTTT.

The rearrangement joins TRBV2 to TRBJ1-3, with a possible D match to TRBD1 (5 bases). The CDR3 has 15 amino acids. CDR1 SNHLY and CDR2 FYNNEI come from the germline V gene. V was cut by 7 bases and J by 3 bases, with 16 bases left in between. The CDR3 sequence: CASTPMGGGGNTIYF. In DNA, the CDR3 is TGTGCCAGCACTCCCATGGGGGGAGGTGGAAACACCATATATTTT.

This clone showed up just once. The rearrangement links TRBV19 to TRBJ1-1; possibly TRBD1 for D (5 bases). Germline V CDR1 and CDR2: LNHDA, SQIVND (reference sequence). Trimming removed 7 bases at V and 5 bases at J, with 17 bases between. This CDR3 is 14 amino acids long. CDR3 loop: CASTDRSGGTEAFF. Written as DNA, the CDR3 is TGTGCCAGTACCGATCGGTCGGGGGGGACTGAAGCTTTCTTT.

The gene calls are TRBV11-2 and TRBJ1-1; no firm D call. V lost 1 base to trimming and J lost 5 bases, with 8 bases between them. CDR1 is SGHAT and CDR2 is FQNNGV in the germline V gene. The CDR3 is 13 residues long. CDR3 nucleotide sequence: TGTGCCAGCAGCTTAGGAAGGGAGACTGAAGCTTTCTTT. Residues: CASSLGRETEAFF. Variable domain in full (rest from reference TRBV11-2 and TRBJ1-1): EAGVAQSPRYKIIEKRQSVAFWCNPISGHATLYWYQQILGQGPKLLIQFQNNGVVDDSQLPKDRFSAERLKGVDSTLKIQPAKLEDSAVYLCASSLGRETEAFFGQGTRLTVV.

The CDR3 sequence: CASSLEGIGANVLTF. The CDR3 DNA reads TGCGCCAGCAGCTTGGAGGGGATCGGGGCCAACGTCCTGACTTTC. This chain connects TRBV5-1 to TRBJ2-6; D perhaps matches TRBD1 (5 bases). Germline values: CDR1 SGHRS, CDR2 YFSETQ. The CDR3 extends over 15 amino acids. Deletions cut 0 bases from V and 4 bases from J, with 8 bases between. Variable domain in full (rest from reference TRBV5-1 and TRBJ2-6): KAGVTQTPRYLIKTRGQQVTLSCSPISGHRSVSWYQQTPGQGLQFLFEYFSETQRNKGNFPGRFSGRQFSNSRSEMNVSTLELGDSALYLCASSLEGIGANVLTFGAGSRLTVL.

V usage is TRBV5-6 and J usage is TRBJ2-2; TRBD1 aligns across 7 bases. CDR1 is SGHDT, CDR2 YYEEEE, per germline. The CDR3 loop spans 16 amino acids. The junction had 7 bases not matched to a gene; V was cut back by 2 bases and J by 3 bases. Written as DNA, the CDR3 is TGTGCCAGCAGCTTACAGACAGGGTGGGACACCGGGGAGCTGTTTTTT. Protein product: CASSLQTGWDTGELFF.

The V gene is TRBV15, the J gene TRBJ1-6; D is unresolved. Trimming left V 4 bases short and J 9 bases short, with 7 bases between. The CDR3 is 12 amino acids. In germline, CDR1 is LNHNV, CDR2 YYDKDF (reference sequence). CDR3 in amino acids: CATSKRASPLHF. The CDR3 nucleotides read TGTGCCACCAGCAAGAGGGCTTCACCCCTCCACTTT.

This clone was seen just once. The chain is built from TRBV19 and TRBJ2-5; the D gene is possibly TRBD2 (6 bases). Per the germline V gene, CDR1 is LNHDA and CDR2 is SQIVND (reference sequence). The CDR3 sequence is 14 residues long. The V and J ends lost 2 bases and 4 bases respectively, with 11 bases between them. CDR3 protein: CASSIRRGRETQYF. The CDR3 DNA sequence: TGTGCCAGTAGTATAAGGCGGGGCCGAGAGACCCAGTACTTC.

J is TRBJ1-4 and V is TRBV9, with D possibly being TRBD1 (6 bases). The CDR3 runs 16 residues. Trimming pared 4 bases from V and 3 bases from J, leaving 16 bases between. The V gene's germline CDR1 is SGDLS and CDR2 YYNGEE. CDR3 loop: CASSRLGGRANEKLFF. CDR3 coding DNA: TGTGCCAGCAGCCGCCTGGGGGGGCGGGCTAATGAAAAACTGTTTTTT.

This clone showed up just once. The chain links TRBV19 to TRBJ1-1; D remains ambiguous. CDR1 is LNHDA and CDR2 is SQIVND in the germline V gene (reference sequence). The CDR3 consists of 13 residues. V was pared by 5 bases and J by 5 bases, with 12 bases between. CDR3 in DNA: TGTGCCAGTAGTGCCCGGGAGAGAACTGAAGCTTTCTTT. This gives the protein CASSARERTEAFF.

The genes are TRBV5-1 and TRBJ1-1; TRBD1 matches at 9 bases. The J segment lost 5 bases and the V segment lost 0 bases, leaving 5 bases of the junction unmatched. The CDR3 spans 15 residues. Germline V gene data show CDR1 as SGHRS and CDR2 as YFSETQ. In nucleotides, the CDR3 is TGCGCCAGCAGCTTGGGGACGACAGGGGGGACTGAAGCTTTCTTT. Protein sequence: CASSLGTTGGTEAFF.

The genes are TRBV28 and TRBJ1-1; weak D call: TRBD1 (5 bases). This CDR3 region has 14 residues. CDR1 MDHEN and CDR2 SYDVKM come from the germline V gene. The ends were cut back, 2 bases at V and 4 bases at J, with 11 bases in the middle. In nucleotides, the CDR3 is TGTGCCAGCAGTTTACCTAGACAGACCACTGAAGCTTTCTTT. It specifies CASSLPRQTTEAFF.

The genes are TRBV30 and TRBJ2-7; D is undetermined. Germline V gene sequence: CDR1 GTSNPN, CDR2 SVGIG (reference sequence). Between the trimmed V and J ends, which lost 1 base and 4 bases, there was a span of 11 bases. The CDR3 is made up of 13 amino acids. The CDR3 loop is CAWSDNRSYEQYF. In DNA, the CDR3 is TGTGCCTGGAGTGATAACAGAAGTTACGAGCAGTACTTC.

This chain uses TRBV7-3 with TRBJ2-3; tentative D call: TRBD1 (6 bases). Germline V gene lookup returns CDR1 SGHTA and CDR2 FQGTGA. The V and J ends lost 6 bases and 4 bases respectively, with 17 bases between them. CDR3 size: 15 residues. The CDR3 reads CASSPGPGGPDTQYF. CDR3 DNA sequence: TGTGCCAGCAGTCCCGGGCCTGGGGGCCCAGATACGCAGTATTTT.

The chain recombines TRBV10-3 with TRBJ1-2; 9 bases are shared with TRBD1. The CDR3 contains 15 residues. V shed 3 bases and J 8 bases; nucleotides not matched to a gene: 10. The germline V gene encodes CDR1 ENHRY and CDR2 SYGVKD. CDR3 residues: CAISEETGGAGGYTF. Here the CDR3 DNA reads TGTGCCATCAGTGAAGAGACAGGGGGAGCTGGGGGCTACACCTTC.

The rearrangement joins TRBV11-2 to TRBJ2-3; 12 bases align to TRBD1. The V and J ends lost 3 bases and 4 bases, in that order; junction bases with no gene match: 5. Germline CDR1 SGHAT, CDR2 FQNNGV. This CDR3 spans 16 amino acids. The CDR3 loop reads CASSLDRDRGPDTQYF. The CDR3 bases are TGTGCCAGCAGCTTGGACCGGGACAGGGGGCCAGATACGCAGTATTTT.

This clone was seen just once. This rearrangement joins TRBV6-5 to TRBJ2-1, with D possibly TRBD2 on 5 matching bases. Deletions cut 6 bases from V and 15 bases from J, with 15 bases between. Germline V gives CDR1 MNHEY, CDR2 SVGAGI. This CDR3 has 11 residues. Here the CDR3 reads CASSQGLARFF. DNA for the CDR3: TGTGCCAGCAGCCAAGGGCTAGCAAGGTTCTTC.

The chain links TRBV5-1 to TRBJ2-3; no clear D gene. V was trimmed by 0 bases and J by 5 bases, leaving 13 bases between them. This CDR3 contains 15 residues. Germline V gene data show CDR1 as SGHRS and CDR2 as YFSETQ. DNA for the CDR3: TGCGCCAGCAGCTTGGGTGTTTACGGCGGAGATACGCAGTATTTT. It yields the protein CASSLGVYGGDTQYF.

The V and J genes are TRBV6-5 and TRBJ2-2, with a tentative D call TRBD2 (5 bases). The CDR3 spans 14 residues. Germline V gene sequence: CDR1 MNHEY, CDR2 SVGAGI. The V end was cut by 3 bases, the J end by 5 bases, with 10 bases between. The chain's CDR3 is CASSYSSWTGELFF. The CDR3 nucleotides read TGTGCCAGCAGTTATTCTAGCTGGACCGGGGAGCTGTTTTTT.

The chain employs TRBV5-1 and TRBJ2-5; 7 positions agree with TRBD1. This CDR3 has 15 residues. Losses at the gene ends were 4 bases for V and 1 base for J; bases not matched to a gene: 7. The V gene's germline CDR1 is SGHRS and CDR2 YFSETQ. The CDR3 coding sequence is TGCGCCAGCAGCGACCCACAGGGGCCCCAAGAGACCCAGTACTTC. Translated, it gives CASSDPQGPQETQYF.